A few counts support the clone carrying this TCR beta chain. Its antigen is not identified. A single record per CDR3 protein comes from TCRdb applying MiXCR to the 5' RACE reads. The sample has hundreds of thousands of distinct CDR3 sequences, 7.5% seen once. This sample stems from a study of identical twins. Study-wide results and limits: With beta out-of-frame sequences, excess sharing by twins was weaker.

The CDR3 totals 15 residues. The trim removed 7 bases at V and 1 base at J, leaving 5 bases unmatched. This same sample was also taken into another study, of yellow fever vaccine responses in identical twins.

This clonotype originated in a woman aged 18-30 years in good health. Sequencing used memory (CD45RO+) T cells sorted from blood. The chain has TRBV12-3 or TRBV12-4 and TRBJ1-4; TRBD1 agrees at 8 bases. CDR3 sequence (DNA): TGTGCCAGCAAAGACAGGGGTAGAACTAATGAAAAACTGTTTTTT. Protein: CASKDRGRTNEKLFF.